Listed below are T cell receptor beta chains from one sample, sequenced in a study of cytomegalovirus exposure and HLA in healthy donors. Repertoires were generated with immunoSEQ multiplex PCR, while TCRdb's copy carries only in-frame clones and drops some. Of a few hundred thousand clones in the sample, 75% to 95% were seen once. The source material was PBMCs. The receptors were sampled from a woman aged 18-30 years in good health and CMV-seronegative. CDR3s include the opening cysteine and the closing phenylalanine or tryptophan. D genes are given only for firm matches. Clone size is given for some rows only: seen once, a few or many times, or a class if the clone is expanded.

d_gene: -; v_gene: TRBV4-1; abundance: -; j_gene: TRBJ1-1; CDR3nt: TGCGCCAGCAGCCAAGCCCTTGACACTGAAGCTTTCTTT; CDR3aa: CASSQALDTEAFF
d_gene: TRBD2; v_gene: TRBV12-5; abundance: -; j_gene: TRBJ2-2; CDR3nt: TGTGCTAGTGGTTTGATCGCGGGAGGACTAGCGGGAGGCCCCAAGAACACCGGGGAGCTGTTTTTT; CDR3aa: CASGLIAGGLAGGPKNTGELFF
d_gene: -; v_gene: TRBV19; abundance: -; j_gene: TRBJ2-7; CDR3nt: TGTGCCAGTAGTATTCGGGACTCAGCCTACGAGCAGTACTTC; CDR3aa: CASSIRDSAYEQYF
d_gene: TRBD2; v_gene: TRBV6-6; abundance: once; j_gene: TRBJ2-1; CDR3nt: TGTGCCAGCAGTTACTCGAGTACTAGCGGGTTTAATGAGCAGTTCTTC; CDR3aa: CASSYSSTSGFNEQFF
d_gene: TRBD1; v_gene: TRBV6-1; abundance: -; j_gene: TRBJ1-1; CDR3nt: TGTGCCAGCAGTGAAAGAGGGGGCGCCTACACTGAAGCTTTCTTT; CDR3aa: CASSERGGAYTEAFF
d_gene: TRBD2; v_gene: TRBV28; abundance: -; j_gene: TRBJ2-7; CDR3nt: TGTGCCAGCAGCCCTCCGGGACTAGCGCCCTCCTACGAGCAGTACTTC; CDR3aa: CASSPPGLAPSYEQYF
d_gene: TRBD1; v_gene: TRBV5-1; abundance: -; j_gene: TRBJ1-1; CDR3nt: TGCGCCAGCCAGGGGGAAGGGGGCACTGAAGCTTTCTTT; CDR3aa: CASQGEGGTEAFF
d_gene: -; v_gene: TRBV27; abundance: -; j_gene: TRBJ2-7; CDR3nt: TGTGCCAGCAGTATCGGTATCGACAGCTACTACGAGCAGTACTTC; CDR3aa: CASSIGIDSYYEQYF
d_gene: TRBD1; v_gene: TRBV29-1; abundance: -; j_gene: TRBJ1-1; CDR3nt: TGCAGCGTTGAGGACAGGGGGAGAGGCACTGAAGCTTTCTTT; CDR3aa: CSVEDRGRGTEAFF
d_gene: -; v_gene: TRBV21-1; abundance: -; j_gene: TRBJ1-1; CDR3nt: TGTGCCAGCGAACAGGGGCAGGGAAACACTGAAGCTTTCTTT; CDR3aa: CASEQGQGNTEAFF
d_gene: -; v_gene: TRBV6-5; abundance: -; j_gene: TRBJ1-1; CDR3nt: TGTGCCAGCAGTCCAATCATCCCCATTGAAGCTTTCTTT; CDR3aa: CASSPIIPIEAFF
d_gene: -; v_gene: TRBV14; abundance: -; j_gene: TRBJ2-3; CDR3nt: TGTGCCAGCAGCCAAGGATCCGGGAAGAACACAGATACGCAGTATTTT; CDR3aa: CASSQGSGKNTDTQYF
d_gene: TRBD1; v_gene: TRBV11-2; abundance: -; j_gene: TRBJ2-7; CDR3nt: TGTGCCAGCAGTTCGGACAGGGTCAGTGAGCAGTACTTC; CDR3aa: CASSSDRVSEQYF
d_gene: TRBD2; v_gene: TRBV25-1; abundance: -; j_gene: TRBJ2-7; CDR3nt: TGTGCCAGCAGTGATTACCCCGCGGGAGGGGCCTACGAGCAGTACTTC; CDR3aa: CASSDYPAGGAYEQYF
d_gene: -; v_gene: TRBV29-1; abundance: -; j_gene: TRBJ1-1; CDR3nt: TGCAGCGTTGAAGAGAGGGGAGGGAACACTGAAGCTTTCTTT; CDR3aa: CSVEERGGNTEAFF
d_gene: -; v_gene: TRBV30; abundance: -; j_gene: TRBJ2-7; CDR3nt: TGTGCCTGGAGTGGAGGGATCGGGGAGCAGTACTTC; CDR3aa: CAWSGGIGEQYF
d_gene: -; v_gene: TRBV5-4; abundance: -; j_gene: TRBJ2-5; CDR3nt: TGTGCCAGCAGCTCGGGACTGCTCCAAGAGACCCAGTACTTC; CDR3aa: CASSSGLLQETQYF
d_gene: TRBD1; v_gene: TRBV27; abundance: -; j_gene: TRBJ2-1; CDR3nt: TGTGCCAGCAGACTTGACAGGGAAGTTGACGAGCAGTTCTTC; CDR3aa: CASRLDREVDEQFF
d_gene: TRBD1; v_gene: TRBV6-5; abundance: -; j_gene: TRBJ1-5; CDR3nt: TGTGCCAGCGCATACAGGGGCGGTCTTCAGCCCCAGCATTTT; CDR3aa: CASAYRGGLQPQHF
d_gene: -; v_gene: TRBV27; abundance: -; j_gene: TRBJ1-5; CDR3nt: TGTGCCAGCAGTTTCATAGATCAGCCCCAGCATTTT; CDR3aa: CASSFIDQPQHF
d_gene: -; v_gene: TRBV18; abundance: -; j_gene: TRBJ1-4; CDR3nt: TGTGCCAGCTCACCACCGCCGGGGACTAATGAAAAACTGTTTTTT; CDR3aa: CASSPPPGTNEKLFF
d_gene: TRBD1; v_gene: TRBV27; abundance: -; j_gene: TRBJ2-7; CDR3nt: TGTGCCAGCAGTTTAATAGTTAGACAGGGGACCTTATTGAGGGGCTACGAGCAGTACTTC; CDR3aa: CASSLIVRQGTLLRGYEQYF
d_gene: -; v_gene: TRBV28; abundance: -; j_gene: TRBJ2-7; CDR3nt: TGTGCCAGCAGTTCTTCTTTTAACGAGCAGTACTTC; CDR3aa: CASSSSFNEQYF
d_gene: TRBD1; v_gene: TRBV6-4; abundance: -; j_gene: TRBJ2-1; CDR3nt: TGTGCCAGCAGTGACTCCGCAGGGGGCGGCGGGAATGAGCAGTTCTTC; CDR3aa: CASSDSAGGGGNEQFF
d_gene: TRBD2; v_gene: TRBV7-9; abundance: -; j_gene: TRBJ2-1; CDR3nt: TGTGCCAGTGGGGGAAGACTAGCGGGAGAGGATGAGCAGTTCTTC; CDR3aa: CASGGRLAGEDEQFF
d_gene: -; v_gene: TRBV9; abundance: -; j_gene: TRBJ2-2; CDR3nt: TGTGCCAGCAGCGGTCATTCAGGGGCGATCGGGGAGCTGTTTTTT; CDR3aa: CASSGHSGAIGELFF
d_gene: TRBD1; v_gene: TRBV7-9; abundance: -; j_gene: TRBJ2-7; CDR3nt: TGTGCCAGCAGCTTAATGGGACAGGGAATGGGCTACGAGCAGTACTTC; CDR3aa: CASSLMGQGMGYEQYF
d_gene: -; v_gene: TRBV10-1; abundance: -; j_gene: TRBJ1-2; CDR3nt: TGCGCCAGCAGTGAGGGCAGTAACTATGGCTACACCTTC; CDR3aa: CASSEGSNYGYTF
d_gene: -; v_gene: TRBV29-1; abundance: -; j_gene: TRBJ1-1; CDR3nt: TGCAGCGGAACTGGGCAGAGGAACACTGAAGCTTTCTTT; CDR3aa: CSGTGQRNTEAFF
d_gene: TRBD1; v_gene: TRBV28; abundance: few; j_gene: TRBJ1-2; CDR3nt: TGTGCCAGCAGACGTACAGGGGACTATGGCTACACCTTC; CDR3aa: CASRRTGDYGYTF
d_gene: -; v_gene: TRBV28; abundance: -; j_gene: TRBJ2-7; CDR3nt: TGTGCCAGCAGTTTAACCAGTTACGAGCAGTACTTC; CDR3aa: CASSLTSYEQYF
d_gene: -; v_gene: TRBV6-6; abundance: -; j_gene: TRBJ2-7; CDR3nt: TGTGCCAGCAGTTACGGGACAGCGGGCACAGCCTACGAGCAGTACTTC; CDR3aa: CASSYGTAGTAYEQYF
d_gene: TRBD1; v_gene: TRBV9; abundance: -; j_gene: TRBJ1-1; CDR3nt: TGTGCCAGCAGCGTAAGACAGGGTGTCACTGAAGCTTTCTTT; CDR3aa: CASSVRQGVTEAFF
d_gene: TRBD1; v_gene: TRBV7-2; abundance: -; j_gene: TRBJ2-7; CDR3nt: TGTGCCAGCAGCGGGTGGACAGGGGGCTTGTACGAGCAGTACTTC; CDR3aa: CASSGWTGGLYEQYF
d_gene: -; v_gene: TRBV7-9; abundance: -; j_gene: TRBJ1-2; CDR3nt: TGTGCCAGCAGCTCCCCGGGACTCAACTATGGCTACACCTTC; CDR3aa: CASSSPGLNYGYTF
d_gene: TRBD1; v_gene: TRBV28; abundance: once; j_gene: TRBJ2-7; CDR3nt: TGTGCCAGCAGACAGGGGTCCTACGAGCAGTACTTC; CDR3aa: CASRQGSYEQYF
d_gene: TRBD1; v_gene: TRBV29-1; abundance: -; j_gene: TRBJ2-7; CDR3nt: TGCAGCGTTGAAAACAGGGGGACCTACGAGCAGTACTTC; CDR3aa: CSVENRGTYEQYF
d_gene: TRBD2; v_gene: TRBV7-8; abundance: -; j_gene: TRBJ2-3; CDR3nt: TGTGCCAGCAGCTTTTGGACTAGCGGGACCACAGATACGCAGTATTTT; CDR3aa: CASSFWTSGTTDTQYF
d_gene: TRBD1; v_gene: TRBV7-9; abundance: -; j_gene: TRBJ1-5; CDR3nt: TGTGCCAGCAGCCCGACAGGGAATCAGCCCCAGCATTTT; CDR3aa: CASSPTGNQPQHF
d_gene: TRBD1; v_gene: TRBV29-1; abundance: -; j_gene: TRBJ1-2; CDR3nt: TGCAGCGTTGGGCCGACAGGGGGCGCCTCCTATGGCTACACCTTC; CDR3aa: CSVGPTGGASYGYTF
d_gene: -; v_gene: TRBV21-1; abundance: once; j_gene: TRBJ2-7; CDR3nt: TGTGCCAGCAGCAGGGAAGGGGTGACCTACGAGCAGTACTTC; CDR3aa: CASSREGVTYEQYF
d_gene: -; v_gene: TRBV29-1; abundance: -; j_gene: TRBJ1-1; CDR3nt: TGCAGCGTTCCCCGGGGCACTGAAGCTTTCTTT; CDR3aa: CSVPRGTEAFF
d_gene: -; v_gene: TRBV5-1; abundance: -; j_gene: TRBJ1-2; CDR3nt: TGCGCCAGCAGCTTGGAACAGAACTATGGCTACACCTTC; CDR3aa: CASSLEQNYGYTF
d_gene: TRBD2; v_gene: TRBV10-3; abundance: -; j_gene: TRBJ2-2; CDR3nt: TGTGCCATCAGTACTGGTAGCGGGGGGAACACCGGGGAGCTGTTTTTT; CDR3aa: CAISTGSGGNTGELFF
d_gene: -; v_gene: TRBV9; abundance: once; j_gene: TRBJ1-1; CDR3nt: TGTGCCAGCAGCCCCCGGCCAGGGTTGAACACTGAAGCTTTCTTT; CDR3aa: CASSPRPGLNTEAFF
d_gene: -; v_gene: TRBV7-9; abundance: -; j_gene: TRBJ2-1; CDR3nt: TGTGCCAGCAGCGATGCTTGGAGGGAATTTAACAATGAGCAGTTCTTC; CDR3aa: CASSDAWREFNNEQFF
d_gene: -; v_gene: TRBV29-1; abundance: -; j_gene: TRBJ2-7; CDR3nt: TGCAGCGTTGACAGAGCGACGGGAGAGCAGTACTTC; CDR3aa: CSVDRATGEQYF
d_gene: TRBD2; v_gene: TRBV19; abundance: -; j_gene: TRBJ2-1; CDR3nt: TGTGCCAGTACCCAGACTAGCGGGGGTGAGCAGTTCTTC; CDR3aa: CASTQTSGGEQFF
d_gene: TRBD1; v_gene: TRBV7-8; abundance: -; j_gene: TRBJ1-5; CDR3nt: TGTGCCAGCAGCCCCGTTGGGACAGGGGCTCAGCCCCAGCATTTT; CDR3aa: CASSPVGTGAQPQHF
d_gene: -; v_gene: TRBV29-1; abundance: -; j_gene: TRBJ1-4; CDR3nt: TGCAGCGTGGGGGGGAGAACTAATGAAAAACTGTTTTTT; CDR3aa: CSVGGRTNEKLFF
d_gene: TRBD1; v_gene: TRBV29-1; abundance: -; j_gene: TRBJ2-1; CDR3nt: TGCAGCCCCACAGGGGGATTGGGCAATGAGCAGTTCTTC; CDR3aa: CSPTGGLGNEQFF
d_gene: TRBD2; v_gene: TRBV9; abundance: -; j_gene: TRBJ2-1; CDR3nt: TGTGCCAGCAGCGTCGGGACTAGTGAATTCGATGAGCAGTTCTTC; CDR3aa: CASSVGTSEFDEQFF
d_gene: TRBD2; v_gene: TRBV2; abundance: -; j_gene: TRBJ2-1; CDR3nt: TGTGCCAGCAGCGATCCGGGACTAGCGGGAGGGCCTGTTAAAAATGAGCAGTTCTTC; CDR3aa: CASSDPGLAGGPVKNEQFF
d_gene: TRBD1; v_gene: TRBV27; abundance: -; j_gene: TRBJ1-5; CDR3nt: TGTGCCAGGGACCTTTTTTGGGACAGGGATCTTTTTTGCAATCAGCCCCAGCATTTT; CDR3aa: CARDLFWDRDLFCNQPQHF
d_gene: TRBD2; v_gene: TRBV5-4; abundance: -; j_gene: TRBJ2-5; CDR3nt: TGTGCCAGCAGCTCAGGATCGACTAGCGGGAGAACGGTGACCCAGTACTTC; CDR3aa: CASSSGSTSGRTVTQYF
d_gene: TRBD1; v_gene: TRBV29-1; abundance: -; j_gene: TRBJ2-1; CDR3nt: TGCAGCGTTGAGGGGCAGGGGGCAGGTGAGCAGTTCTTC; CDR3aa: CSVEGQGAGEQFF
d_gene: -; v_gene: TRBV27; abundance: -; j_gene: TRBJ1-2; CDR3nt: TGTGCCAGCAGTGTGTCCGCTAACTATGGCTACACCTTC; CDR3aa: CASSVSANYGYTF
d_gene: TRBD1; v_gene: TRBV27; abundance: few; j_gene: TRBJ1-4; CDR3nt: TGTGCCAGCAGTTTTGGACAGGGGAATGAAAAACTGTTTTTT; CDR3aa: CASSFGQGNEKLFF
d_gene: TRBD1; v_gene: TRBV11-2; abundance: -; j_gene: TRBJ1-5; CDR3nt: TGTGCCAGCAGCTCACTGACAGGGTCCCATCAGCCCCAGCATTTT; CDR3aa: CASSSLTGSHQPQHF